This T cell receptor (beta chain) was recorded in a study of blood T cell repertoires in COVID-19. Symptom resolution, clearance, or two negative PCRs marked donors in Cohort 3 as recovered. This table comes from immunoSEQ multiplex PCR, and its TCRdb copy is limited to in-frame clones, with some not included. The sample shows 200,000 to 250,000 clones, 86% of them seen only once. CDR3 length: 14 amino acids. J lost 3 bases, V lost 1 base, and 0 bases had no gene match. Germline CDR1 SGHTS, CDR2 YDEGEE. Sequenced material: PBMCs or T cells enriched from blood (not recorded which). The TCR comes from a woman aged 50 to 60 who had recovered from COVID-19. This chain links TRBV5-8 with TRBJ2-4; 8 nucleotides align to TRBD2. The CDR3 DNA reads TGTGCCAGCAGCTTGCTAGCGGGCAAAAACATTCAGTACTTC. It encodes CASSLLAGKNIQYF.